This is a list of T cell receptor beta chains from one sample in a study of T cell repertoires in cytomegalovirus infection. TCRdb ran MiXCR on the reads and lists one entry per CDR3 protein. The table lists hundreds of thousands of distinct CDR3 sequences, about 5.9% of them singletons. Sequenced: PBMCs. The receptors shown here come from a human donor in good health (CMV status not recorded). Some clones in this sample may be carry-over from other donors' samples. Both conserved end residues are part of each CDR3. D genes are given only for firm matches. Size values are once, few and many counts, or a class for expanded clones, and some rows have none.

V,size,J,D,DNA,CDR3
TRBV7-2,many,TRBJ1-2,-,TGTGCCAGCAGCCACTACCGGGGAGAAAGGGGCTACACCTTC,CASSHYRGERGYTF
TRBV7-9,many,TRBJ2-5,TRBD2,TGTGCCAGCAGCCCACCGGGACTAGCGGGGGGGTCCGTCGGGACCCAGTACTTC,CASSPPGLAGGSVGTQYF
TRBV20-1,many,TRBJ1-1,TRBD1,TGCAGTGCCACAAAGGACAGGGCGAACACTGAAGCTTTCTTT,CSATKDRANTEAFF
TRBV2,few,TRBJ2-7,-,TGTGCCAGCACGACACACCTATTGACAGTCAGCCCACGCTTC,CASTTHLLTVSPRF
TRBV5-5,many,TRBJ2-3,TRBD1,TGTGCCAGCAGCTTGACAGGGGGCTGGGATACGCAGTATTTT,CASSLTGGWDTQYF
TRBV7-2,many,TRBJ1-1,TRBD1,TGTGCCAGCAGCTCAGTCAGGACAGGGCGCTCGACTGAAGCTTTCTTT,CASSSVRTGRSTEAFF
TRBV7-3,many,TRBJ1-1,-,TGTGCCAGCAGCTTAAACAGTTTGAACACTGAAGCTTTCTTT,CASSLNSLNTEAFF
TRBV29-1,many,TRBJ1-2,TRBD1,TGCAGCGTGGACAGGGAGAGAATCTATGGCTACACCTTC,CSVDRERIYGYTF
TRBV10-2,many,TRBJ1-5,TRBD1,TGCGCCAGCACCCCGTGGGACAGGGGTCTTGTGCAGCCCCAGCATTTT,CASTPWDRGLVQPQHF
TRBV28,many,TRBJ2-3,TRBD2,TGTGCCACCAGCGGGGGGGTAAGCACAGATACGCAGTATTTT,CATSGGVSTDTQYF
TRBV29-1,many,TRBJ2-6,TRBD2,TGCAGCGTTGGGGCGGGGGGATTAGGGGCCAACGTCCTGACTTTC,CSVGAGGLGANVLTF
TRBV29-1,many,TRBJ1-2,-,TGCAGTGTGCTGGTGGGGGCTTTCTATGGCTACACCTTC,CSVLVGAFYGYTF
TRBV20-1,many,TRBJ2-3,TRBD2,TGCAGTGCTAGAGAACTAGCGGGGGGGGTCACAGATACGCAGTATTTT,CSARELAGGVTDTQYF
TRBV5-1,many,TRBJ2-7,-,TGCGCCAGCAGCTTGTTCCCAGGGCAGGGGTACACCTACGAGCAGTACTTC,CASSLFPGQGYTYEQYF
TRBV9,many,TRBJ2-3,TRBD2,TGTGCCAGCAGCGACCCACCCGGGACTAGCTTAGGAGATACGCAGTATTTT,CASSDPPGTSLGDTQYF
TRBV6-2/TRBV6-3,many,TRBJ2-7,-,TGTGCCAGCATAGATCCCGGGGGCTACGAGCAGTACTTC,CASIDPGGYEQYF
TRBV29-1,many,TRBJ2-5,-,TGCAGCGTTGATCCGTATCAAGAGACCCAGTACTTC,CSVDPYQETQYF
TRBV29-1,many,TRBJ1-2,-,TGCAGCGTTGAAGAAGGCAGGGATGGCTACACCTTC,CSVEEGRDGYTF
TRBV6-2/TRBV6-3,many,TRBJ1-5,-,TGTGCCAGCAGTTACTCCGAAGGTAGCAATCAGCCCCAGCATTTT,CASSYSEGSNQPQHF
TRBV30,many,TRBJ1-2,-,TGTGCCTGGGGAAGTGCCGGCTACACCTTC,CAWGSAGYTF
TRBV7-2,many,TRBJ2-7,TRBD1,TGTGCCAGCAGCTTAGTTGGGGCAGGGGGAAGCTACGAGCAGTACTTC,CASSLVGAGGSYEQYF
TRBV7-8,many,TRBJ2-1,-,TGTGCCAGCAGCCAAATGGAGGGGGCCAGCTCCTACAATGAGCAGTTCTTC,CASSQMEGASSYNEQFF
TRBV20-1,-,TRBJ1-2,-,TGCAGTGCTAGAGCTACGGGGCTGCTTAACTATGGCTACACCTTC,CSARATGLLNYGYTF
TRBV20-1,-,TRBJ1-5,-,TGCAGTGCTAGGTGGACAGCGGATCAGCCCCAGCATTTT,CSARWTADQPQHF
TRBV20-1,few,TRBJ1-5,-,TGCAGTGCTAGAAGGAGAGAGCAGCCCCAGCATTTT,CSARRREQPQHF
TRBV6-2/TRBV6-3,many,TRBJ2-5,-,TGTGCCAGCAGTTACTCGAGAGTTCAAGAGACCCAGTACTTC,CASSYSRVQETQYF
TRBV20-1,many,TRBJ1-2,-,TGCAGTGCTATAACGGAGAACTATGGCTACACCTTC,CSAITENYGYTF
TRBV7-2,many,TRBJ1-1,-,TGTGCCAGCAGCTTTTCTCTGGGCAGGAGGAAGAACACTGAAGCTTTCTTT,CASSFSLGRRKNTEAFF
TRBV7-8,many,TRBJ1-2,-,TGTGCCAGCAGCTTTGAGGAGGCCATCCGTGGCTACACCTTC,CASSFEEAIRGYTF
TRBV15,many,TRBJ1-1,-,TGTGCCACCAGCAGAGGTTTTTTGGCTGAAGCTTTCTTT,CATSRGFLAEAFF
TRBV12-3/TRBV12-4,many,TRBJ2-4,-,TGTGCCAGCACCATGTCGATACAGGGTGCTCAGTACTTC,CASTMSIQGAQYF
TRBV7-2,many,TRBJ1-5,-,TGTGCCAGCAGCTTTGAGGGAAATCAGCCCCAGCATTTT,CASSFEGNQPQHF
TRBV4-2,many,TRBJ2-1,-,TGTGCCAGCAGCCAAGATGCCGGGACGGTCTACAATGAGCAGTTCTTC,CASSQDAGTVYNEQFF
TRBV12-3/TRBV12-4,many,TRBJ1-1,-,TGTGCCAGCAGGTTAACGATGAACACTGAAGCTTTCTTT,CASRLTMNTEAFF
TRBV29-1,-,TRBJ2-5,-,TGCAGCGTTGAATCTTGGAAAGAGACCCAGTACTTC,CSVESWKETQYF
TRBV6-1,many,TRBJ2-3,-,TGTGCCAGCAGTGACACAGATACGCAGTATTTT,CASSDTDTQYF
TRBV7-9,many,TRBJ1-2,TRBD1,TGTGCCAGCAGCCGCCAGGGGGGTAACTATGGCTACACCTTC,CASSRQGGNYGYTF
TRBV6-2/TRBV6-3,few,TRBJ2-7,-,TGTGCCAGCAGTATCCTCCAACAGGCCTACGAGCAGTACTTC,CASSILQQAYEQYF
TRBV6-5,many,TRBJ2-1,-,TGTGCCAGCGGGGGACCTCAAGTTTACAATGAGCAGTTCTTC,CASGGPQVYNEQFF
TRBV7-2,many,TRBJ1-3,TRBD1,TGTGCCAGCAGCTTTGGACAGGCTACAGTTTACGGAAACACCATATATTTT,CASSFGQATVYGNTIYF
TRBV14,many,TRBJ1-2,-,TGTGCCAGCAGCCAAACTAACCCGGCACAAGGGGGCTACACCTTC,CASSQTNPAQGGYTF
TRBV7-2,many,TRBJ2-7,-,TGTGCCAGCAGCTTATTAGGGACCACTTTTAACTACGAGCAGTACTTC,CASSLLGTTFNYEQYF
TRBV12-3/TRBV12-4,few,TRBJ1-1,-,TGTGCCAGCCGGGGACGGCTGAACACTGAAGCTTTCTTT,CASRGRLNTEAFF
TRBV7-9,many,TRBJ1-4,-,TGTGCCAGCAGCACGGGGACGGGGGCGATCGATGAAAAACTGTTTTTT,CASSTGTGAIDEKLFF
TRBV28,many,TRBJ2-5,-,TGTGCCAGCAGTTTTTCGGTGGAGACCCAGTACTTC,CASSFSVETQYF
TRBV28,few,TRBJ2-2,-,TGTGCCAGCAGTTTACTCCGGGTCTCATCCACCGGGGAGCTGTTTTTT,CASSLLRVSSTGELFF
TRBV7-9,many,TRBJ2-5,-,TGTGCCAGCAGCCGGCAGTCAGGGTTGAAAGAGACCCAGTACTTC,CASSRQSGLKETQYF
TRBV28,many,TRBJ1-3,-,TGTGCCAGCAGCCCGGGGGACACCCGGGGCGGAAACACCATATATTTT,CASSPGDTRGGNTIYF
TRBV20-1,many,TRBJ2-3,-,TGCAGTGCTAGAGATCTTGAGGGCACAGATACGCAGTATTTT,CSARDLEGTDTQYF
TRBV5-1,many,TRBJ2-5,-,TGCGCCAGCAGCTGGACTTTGGGGCAAGAGACCCAGTACTTC,CASSWTLGQETQYF
TRBV20-1,-,TRBJ1-2,TRBD1,TGCAGTGCAGACAGGACAGGCAATTATGGCTACACCTTC,CSADRTGNYGYTF
TRBV5-6,many,TRBJ1-1,-,TGTGCCAGCAGCTTGCGTCCGGGGTTGAACACTGAAGCTTTCTTT,CASSLRPGLNTEAFF
TRBV19,many,TRBJ1-5,-,TGTGCCAGTAGTTCCCGCACGGGGGTGGTTGGGCAGCCCCAGCATTTT,CASSSRTGVVGQPQHF